This T cell receptor beta chain stems from a study of OX40 agonist ivuxolimab in advanced cancers. Study information: Dosing consisted of intravenous ivuxolimab at 0.01 to 10 mg/kg every 2 weeks.

The CDR3 runs to 14 residues. V dropped 4 bases and J dropped 3 bases, with 12 bases sitting between them. The germline V gene encodes CDR1 PRHDT and CDR2 FYEKMQ (reference sequence). Clones were sequenced by immunoSEQ multiplex PCR, and TCRdb holds only the in-frame ones, with some missing. The table includes some 150,000 clones, about nine tenths detected once. The TCR was taken from an adult with an advanced solid tumor such as melanoma, head and neck, liver or kidney cancer. The sample here was CD4+ or CD8+ T cells sorted from blood, taken in a trial of the OX40 agonist ivuxolimab. This chain joins TRBV13 and TRBJ2-5; D may be TRBD1 (6 bases). CDR3 sequence reads: CASSWDKKKETQYF. DNA of the CDR3: TGTGCCAGCAGCTGGGACAAGAAAAAAGAGACCCAGTACTTC. Based on the CDR3 plus reference TRBV13 and TRBJ2-5, the full variable domain is AAGVIQSPRHLIKEKRETATLKCYPIPRHDTVYWYQQGPGQDPQFLISFYEKMQSDKGSIPDRFSAQQFSDYHSELNMSSLELGDSALYFCASSWDKKKETQYFGPGTRLLVL.